One and the same sample provided the 22 T cell receptor beta chains below, sequenced in a study of chemoradiotherapy in HPV16-positive cancers. TCRdb's table, derived via immunoSEQ multiplex PCR, lists solely in-frame clones and lacks some. The profile covers approximately 19,000 clones, with 75% to 90% appearing a single time and roughly 4.4% taken by the ten largest. The specimen was blood, collected from a patient who underwent chemoradiotherapy. The origin of the receptors is a human donor with HPV-associated anogenital cancer.

The CDR3 here is CASAVWGYEQFF. The DNA of the CDR3 is TGTGCCAGCGCGGTTTGGGGGTATGAGCAGTTCTTC. This chain connects TRBV21-1 to TRBJ2-1. TRBV21-1 is flagged as a pseudogene. This CDR3 contains 12 residues.

CDR3 sequence: CASSSGLAGGPGEQYF. CDR3 bases: TGCGCCAGCAGCTCGGGACTAGCGGGAGGGCCTGGAGAGCAGTACTTC. The rearrangement joins TRBV5-1 to TRBJ2-7; 16 bases map to TRBD2. CDR1 and CDR2 (germline): SGHRS, YFSETQ. CDR3 size: 16 residues. The ends lost 3 bases at V and 7 bases at J; junction bases unmatched: 7.

The V gene is TRBV6-1, the J gene TRBJ1-1; the D gene is possibly TRBD1 (5 bases). Germline lookup yields CDR1 MNHNS and CDR2 SASEGT. The CDR3 sequence is 13 residues long. V lost 3 bases, J lost 6 bases, and 11 bases lay in between. This chain's CDR3 is CASSEGGWAEAFF. CDR3 DNA sequence: TGTGCCAGCAGTGAGGGGGGGTGGGCTGAAGCTTTCTTT.

CDR3 sequence: CASSLTSGGSKNIQYF. The CDR3 region has the DNA TGTGCCAGCAGCCTTACTAGCGGGGGTTCCAAAAACATTCAGTACTTC. The genes are TRBV14 and TRBJ2-4, with TRBD2 identical over 11 bases. This CDR3 region has 16 residues. J gave up 2 bases and V 4 bases, and 4 bases lay outside the gene matches. Germline V gene sequence: CDR1 SGHDN, CDR2 FVKESK. Together with reference TRBV14 and TRBJ2-4, the CDR3 gives the full variable domain: EAGVTQFPSHSVIEKGQTVTLRCDPISGHDNLYWYRRVMGKEIKFLLHFVKESKQDESGMPNNRFLAERTGGTYSTLKVQPAELEDSGVYFCASSLTSGGSKNIQYFGAGTRLSVL.

The chain carries TRBV5-6 and TRBJ1-2; 8 nucleotides line up with TRBD1. The germline V gene has CDR1 SGHDT and CDR2 YYEEEE. This CDR3 is 14 amino acids long. V was clipped by 6 bases and J by 2 bases; unmatched bases: 6. The CDR3, as DNA: TGTGCCAGCAACCGACAGGGGACAAACTATGGCTACACCTTC. It specifies CASNRQGTNYGYTF.

The gene calls are TRBV5-1 and TRBJ1-1; tentatively, D is TRBD1 (5 bases). Trimming took 0 bases from V and 10 from J, leaving 16 bases between them. The CDR3 runs 14 residues. Germline CDR1 SGHRS, CDR2 YFSETQ. Written as DNA, the CDR3 is TGCGCCAGCAGCTTGGGACAGCGAGTTAGTGGAGCTTTCTTT. Protein sequence: CASSLGQRVSGAFF.

V usage is TRBV11-2 and J usage is TRBJ1-1, with unresolved D. Germline V gene data show CDR1 as SGHAT and CDR2 as FQNNGV. V gave up 3 bases and J gave up 4 bases, with 15 bases separating them. The CDR3 sequence is 15 residues long. The CDR3 DNA reads TGTGCCAGCAGCTTTCCGGGAGGAATAGGCACTGAAGCTTTCTTT. This gives the protein CASSFPGGIGTEAFF.

This chain joins TRBV5-1 and TRBJ2-5; D remains unclear. V dropped 0 bases and J dropped 5 bases, with 8 bases sitting between them. The germline V gene has CDR1 SGHRS and CDR2 YFSETQ. The CDR3 is 13 residues long. The CDR3 here is CASSLGPAETQYF. The CDR3 DNA follows: TGCGCCAGCAGCTTGGGACCGGCGGAGACCCAGTACTTC.

This chain connects TRBV28 to TRBJ2-7; maybe TRBD2 (5 bases). In germline, CDR1 is MDHEN, CDR2 SYDVKM. The CDR3 extends over 14 amino acids. Trimming pared 5 bases from V and 2 bases from J, leaving 13 bases between. The CDR3 is CASSDGGLTYEQYF. CDR3 in DNA: TGTGCCAGCAGTGACGGAGGACTCACCTACGAGCAGTACTTC.

The J gene is TRBJ1-4, the V gene TRBV7-6; 7 bases are a match to TRBD1. Trimming removed 4 bases from V and 8 bases from J; junction bases left unmatched: 4. The germline V gene has CDR1 SGHVS and CDR2 FNYEAQ. The CDR3 loop spans 13 amino acids. The CDR3 region is CASSYRQGEKLFF. The CDR3 DNA sequence: TGTGCCAGCAGCTATAGACAGGGCGAAAAACTGTTTTTT.

This clone was seen only once. The chain combines TRBV29-1 with TRBJ2-5; D not resolved. Germline V gives CDR1 SQVTM, CDR2 ANQGSEA. V gave up 7 bases and J gave up 4 bases, with 13 bases separating them. The CDR3 runs 12 residues. CDR3 DNA sequence: TGCAGCGCAACTGCGTCTCGAGAGACCCAGTACTTC. Protein product: CSATASRETQYF. Based on the CDR3 plus reference TRBV29-1 and TRBJ2-5, the full variable domain is SAVISQKPSRDICQRGTSLTIQCQVDSQVTMMFWYRQQPGQSLTLIATANQGSEATYESGFVIDKFPISRPNLTFSTLTVSNMSPEDSSIYLCSATASRETQYFGPGTRLLVL.

The V and J genes are TRBV5-4 and TRBJ2-2; 7 bases are shared with TRBD2. The germline V gene encodes CDR1 SGHNT and CDR2 YYREEE (reference sequence). V lost 4 bases and J lost 1; bases outside the gene matches: 7. The CDR3 is 16 amino acids. CDR3: CASSAVGGGNTGELFF. The CDR3, as DNA: TGTGCCAGCAGCGCGGTGGGCGGGGGGAACACCGGGGAGCTGTTTTTT.

This clone has a single count. V gene TRBV9 combines with J gene TRBJ2-5; no clear D gene. This CDR3 has 13 residues. Deletions cut 5 bases from V and 0 bases from J, with 8 bases between. The germline CDR1 and CDR2 sequences are SGDLS and YYNGEE. The CDR3 bases are TGTGCCAGCAGGGGCGACTACCAAGAGACCCAGTACTTC. Translation: CASRGDYQETQYF.

The V call is TRBV2, the J call TRBJ1-5; D might be TRBD1 (6 bases). V was clipped by 7 bases and J by 5 bases, with 9 bases between them. The CDR3 contains 12 residues. CDR1 and CDR2 (germline): SNHLY, FYNNEI. DNA for the CDR3: TGTGCCAGCACAAAGGGGGATCAGCCCCAGCATTTT. It yields the protein CASTKGDQPQHF.

The V call is TRBV19, the J call TRBJ2-3; 10 bases are shared with TRBD1. The CDR3 totals 15 residues. The germline V gene has CDR1 LNHDA and CDR2 SQIVND (reference sequence). With V trimmed by 6 bases and J by 3 bases, 6 bases remained unmatched. CDR3 protein: CASRETGGGTDTQYF. For the CDR3, the DNA is TGTGCCAGTAGGGAGACAGGGGGCGGAACAGATACGCAGTATTTT.

The genes are TRBV6-1 and TRBJ1-5; 8 bases are shared with TRBD1. CDR3 length: 15 residues. Losses at the gene ends were 1 base for V and 3 bases for J; bases not matched to a gene: 2. In germline, CDR1 is MNHNS, CDR2 SASEGT. CDR3 residues: CASSEGQGANQPQHF. The CDR3 nucleotides read TGTGCCAGCAGTGAAGGCCAGGGGGCCAATCAGCCCCAGCATTTT.

The CDR3 nucleotides read TGTGCCAGCAGCCAGACAGGAGGGAACACCGGGGAGCTGTTTTTT. Protein sequence: CASSQTGGNTGELFF. V and J are TRBV9 and TRBJ2-2; possible D gene TRBD1, 6 bases. CDR1 and CDR2 (germline): SGDLS, YYNGEE. V lost 4 bases and J lost 1, with 11 bases in between. This CDR3 contains 15 residues.

This clone was found a few times. The chain combines TRBV14 with TRBJ2-7, with 14 bases aligning to TRBD2. Germline CDR1 reads SGHDN; CDR2 reads FVKESK. With 4 bases clipped from V and 5 bases from J, the junction kept 13 bases outside the gene matches. There are 18 residues in the CDR3. Here the CDR3 DNA reads TGTGCCAGCAGCCGGGGACTAGCGGGAGCCAATTGGCTCGACGAGCAGTACTTC. Encoded protein: CASSRGLAGANWLDEQYF.

The chain recombines TRBV11-2 with TRBJ2-7; D unresolved. V was cut by 1 base and J by 4 bases, with 8 bases left in between. Per the germline V gene, CDR1 is SGHAT and CDR2 is FQNNGV. The length of the CDR3 is 13 residues. CDR3: CASSLAYTYEQYF. The CDR3 DNA reads as TGTGCCAGCAGCTTAGCCTACACGTACGAGCAGTACTTC.

The CDR3 loop is CATSRVEAGSEKLFF. CDR3 bases: TGTGCCACCAGCAGAGTTGAGGCAGGGAGTGAAAAACTGTTTTTT. The chain employs TRBV15 and TRBJ1-4; D is possibly TRBD1 (5 bases). CDR3 length: 15 residues. Trimming took 1 base from V and 7 from J, leaving 13 bases between them. Per the germline V gene, CDR1 is LNHNV and CDR2 is YYDKDF (reference sequence).

The chain joins TRBV6-5 to TRBJ2-7, with D maybe TRBD1 (5 bases). The CDR3 is made up of 15 amino acids. Germline V gives CDR1 MNHEY, CDR2 SVGAGI. V was clipped by 5 bases and J by 1 base, with 15 bases between them. CDR3 region: CASSRYIDSSYEQYF. As DNA, the CDR3 is TGTGCCAGCAGTCGGTACATCGACAGTTCCTACGAGCAGTACTTC.

The chain carries TRBV28 and TRBJ2-7; the match to TRBD1 covers 10 bases. Per germline, CDR1 MDHEN and CDR2 SYDVKM. Trimming took 4 bases from V and 7 from J; bases not matched to a gene: 7. This CDR3 has 14 amino acids. The CDR3 here is CASSYPDRGFEQYF. Written as DNA, the CDR3 is TGTGCCAGCAGTTACCCGGACAGGGGGTTTGAGCAGTACTTC.